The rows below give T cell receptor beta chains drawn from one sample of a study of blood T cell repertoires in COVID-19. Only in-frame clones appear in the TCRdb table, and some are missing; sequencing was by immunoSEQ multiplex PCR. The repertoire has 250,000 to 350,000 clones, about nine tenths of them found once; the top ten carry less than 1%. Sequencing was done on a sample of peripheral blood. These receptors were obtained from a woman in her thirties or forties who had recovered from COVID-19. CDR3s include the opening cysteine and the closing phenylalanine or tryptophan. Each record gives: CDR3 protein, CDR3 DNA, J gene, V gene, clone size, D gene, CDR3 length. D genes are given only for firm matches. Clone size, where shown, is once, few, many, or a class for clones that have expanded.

CDR3: CASSPGANQPQHF
DNA: TGTGCCAGCAGCCCAGGGGCCAATCAGCCCCAGCATTTT
J: TRBJ1-5
V: TRBV27
size: -
D: -
length: 13

CDR3: CASSVARARQYF
DNA: TGTGCCAGCAGCGTAGCCAGGGCCAGGCAGTACTTC
J: TRBJ2-7
V: TRBV9
size: -
D: -
length: 12

CDR3: CASSSSQGDQPQHF
DNA: TGTGCCAGCAGTTCTTCACAGGGGGATCAGCCCCAGCATTTT
J: TRBJ1-5
V: TRBV27
size: -
D: TRBD1
length: 14

CDR3: CASSPRGTESGELFF
DNA: TGTGCCAGCAGCCCTAGGGGAACAGAGAGCGGGGAGCTGTTTTTT
J: TRBJ2-2
V: TRBV7-9
size: -
D: -
length: 15

CDR3: CATSSQSRRGTASGNTIYF
DNA: TGTGCCACCAGCAGCCAGAGCCGACGAGGGACAGCCTCTGGAAACACCATATATTTT
J: TRBJ1-3
V: TRBV15
size: -
D: TRBD1
length: 19

CDR3: CASSLQGGGDSPLHF
DNA: TGTGCCAGCAGCCTTCAGGGGGGCGGTGATTCACCCCTCCACTTT
J: TRBJ1-6
V: TRBV14
size: -
D: TRBD1
length: 15

CDR3: CASTRTSGSSEQYF
DNA: TGTGCCAGTACGCGGACTAGCGGGAGTAGCGAGCAGTACTTC
J: TRBJ2-7
V: TRBV19
size: -
D: TRBD2
length: 14

CDR3: CASSGRLAGEQFF
DNA: TGTGCCAGCAGCGGTCGACTAGCGGGAGAGCAGTTCTTC
J: TRBJ2-1
V: TRBV5-8
size: once
D: TRBD2
length: 13

CDR3: CASSQGGVHETQYF
DNA: TGTGCCAGCAGCCAAGGGGGGGTCCATGAGACCCAGTACTTC
J: TRBJ2-5
V: TRBV4-2
size: -
D: -
length: 14

CDR3: CATARGASFYNEQFF
DNA: TGTGCCACCGCCCGGGGGGCTAGCTTTTACAATGAGCAGTTCTTC
J: TRBJ2-1
V: TRBV24-1
size: -
D: -
length: 15

CDR3: CASSWGLAGGTDTQYF
DNA: TGTGCCAGCAGCTGGGGACTAGCGGGCGGGACAGATACGCAGTATTTT
J: TRBJ2-3
V: TRBV11-3
size: -
D: TRBD2
length: 16

CDR3: CASSPHPGQGTDTQYF
DNA: TGTGCCAGCAGCCCACACCCGGGACAGGGCACAGATACGCAGTATTTT
J: TRBJ2-3
V: TRBV16
size: -
D: TRBD1
length: 16

CDR3: CASSSTGTGRFDEQYF
DNA: TGTGCCAGCAGCTCAACCGGGACAGGGCGTTTTGACGAGCAGTACTTC
J: TRBJ2-7
V: TRBV11-2
size: -
D: TRBD1
length: 16

CDR3: CASSVFPSAMREQYF
DNA: TGTGCCAGCAGCGTATTCCCATCTGCAATGCGCGAGCAGTACTTC
J: TRBJ2-7
V: TRBV28
size: few
D: -
length: 15

CDR3: CASSPGLAYEQYF
DNA: TGTGCCAGCAGCCCCGGGTTAGCCTACGAGCAGTACTTC
J: TRBJ2-7
V: TRBV2
size: once
D: -
length: 13

CDR3: CASSLQGAPGANVLTF
DNA: TGTGCCAGCAGCTTACAGGGGGCGCCCGGGGCCAACGTCCTGACTTTC
J: TRBJ2-6
V: TRBV7-6
size: once
D: TRBD1
length: 16

CDR3: CASSLRNEQFF
DNA: TGTGCCAGCAGCTTGAGAAATGAGCAGTTCTTC
J: TRBJ2-1
V: TRBV11-3
size: -
D: -
length: 11

CDR3: CATTGGNTGELFF
DNA: TGTGCCACCACCGGGGGGAACACCGGGGAGCTGTTTTTT
J: TRBJ2-2
V: TRBV24-1
size: -
D: -
length: 13

CDR3: CASSQELELAGADEQFF
DNA: TGTGCCAGCAGCCAAGAATTAGAACTAGCGGGAGCCGATGAGCAGTTCTTC
J: TRBJ2-1
V: TRBV4-2
size: -
D: TRBD2
length: 17

CDR3: CSVDFTGGTEAFF
DNA: TGCAGCGTTGATTTCACAGGGGGCACTGAAGCTTTCTTT
J: TRBJ1-1
V: TRBV29-1
size: once
D: TRBD1
length: 13

CDR3: CASRKTGGYTEAFF
DNA: TGTGCCAGCAGAAAGACGGGGGGGTACACTGAAGCTTTCTTT
J: TRBJ1-1
V: TRBV6-5
size: -
D: -
length: 14

CDR3: CASSLRLNYGYTF
DNA: TGTGCCAGCAGTTTAAGACTTAACTATGGCTACACCTTC
J: TRBJ1-2
V: TRBV28
size: -
D: -
length: 13

CDR3: CASSPDWRTDTQYF
DNA: TGTGCCAGCAGCCCCGACTGGCGCACAGATACGCAGTATTTT
J: TRBJ2-3
V: TRBV27
size: -
D: -
length: 14